Only one count was recorded for the clone carrying this T cell receptor (beta chain). Profiling relied on immunoSEQ multiplex PCR, and the TCRdb table lists in-frame clones only, not all of them. The sample carries 110,000 or so clones, about four fifths recorded once. The sample is drawn from a study of blood T cell repertoires in COVID-19. V gave up 0 bases and J gave up 4 bases, with 10 bases separating them. Germline V lookup: CDR1 SGHRS, CDR2 YFSETQ. The length of the CDR3 is 15 residues. The sequence was obtained from a woman aged 40 to 50 with acute or convalescent COVID-19. V and J are TRBV5-1 and TRBJ1-4, with TRBD1 as a possible D gene (6 bases). Sequencing was performed on peripheral blood. This chain's CDR3 is CASSLDRTVNEKLFF. CDR3 coding DNA: TGCGCCAGCAGCTTGGATAGGACAGTTAATGAAAAACTGTTTTTT.